The 8 T cell receptor beta chains below were found in one sample sequenced in a study of T cells after yellow fever vaccination. TCRdb re-called the 5' RACE reads with MiXCR, one entry per CDR3 protein. In the table there are some 150,000 distinct CDR3 sequences, about 6.2% of which are singletons. This specimen consisted of CD4+ T cells sorted from PBMCs, obtained 10 days after the yellow fever booster vaccination. Source of these receptors: a man aged 25-45 years who received the YFV17D yellow fever vaccine.

This clonotype has ten or more counts. The chain has TRBV11-2 and TRBJ2-2, with 7 positions matching TRBD2. Per the germline V gene, CDR1 is SGHAT and CDR2 is FQNNGV. The CDR3 covers 17 residues. V gave up 2 bases and J gave up 4 bases; unmatched junction bases: 10. CDR3 sequence: CASSLIGGRAITGELFF. The DNA of the CDR3 is TGTGCCAGCAGCTTAATCGGCGGGAGAGCGATCACCGGGGAGCTGTTTTTT.

This clonotype was recorded many times. A junction end diverges from the germline sequence, so it may reflect a read error. The chain combines TRBV14 with TRBJ2-7; 11 bases are a match to TRBD2. In germline, CDR1 is SGHDN, CDR2 FVKESK. CDR3 length: 13 residues. CDR3 DNA sequence: TGTGCCAGCAGCCAGGTACTAGCGGGAGCCCCGCACTTC. Its translation is CASSQVLAGAPHF. Full variable domain (rest looked up from reference TRBV14 and TRBJ2-7): EAGVTQFPSHSVIEKGQTVTLRCDPISGHDNLYWYRRVMGKEIKFLLHFVKESKQDESGMPNNRFLAERTGGTYSTLKVQPAELEDSGVYFCASSQVLAGAPHFGPGTRLTVT.

The sample holds many counts of this clonotype. This chain links TRBV29-1 with TRBJ1-1; TRBD1 might be the D (6 bases). Trimming pared 7 bases from V and 3 bases from J, leaving 21 bases between. The germline CDR1 and CDR2 sequences are SQVTM and ANQGSEA. CDR3 length: 15 amino acids. DNA of the CDR3: TGCAGCGCCGCTGGGCAACAGGGTATTTACACTGAAGCTTTCTTT. Translation gives CSAAGQQGIYTEAFF.

The sample holds many counts of this clonotype. The chain couples TRBV15 to TRBJ1-1; D is unresolved. Trimming stripped 0 bases from V and 4 bases from J, with 12 bases between. Per germline, CDR1 LNHNV and CDR2 YYDKDF (reference sequence). This CDR3 is built from 15 residues. DNA of the CDR3: TGTGCCACCAGCAGAGATTCAGTGGTTTCCACTGAAGCTTTCTTT. Encoded protein: CATSRDSVVSTEAFF.

The table lists this clonotype with many counts. This chain connects TRBV5-1 to TRBJ2-4, with D possibly matching TRBD1 (5 bases). V was pared by 6 bases and J by 5 bases, with 15 bases between. Germline CDR1 reads SGHRS; CDR2 reads YFSETQ. The CDR3 loop spans 14 amino acids. The CDR3 sequence: CASTPDFRENIQYF. In DNA, the CDR3 is TGCGCCAGCACTCCCGACTTCAGGGAAAACATTCAGTACTTC.

In regard to this clonotype: One base away lies a much larger clone, so this may be a sequencing read error. The rearrangement joins TRBV14 to TRBJ1-1; D uncertain. Germline V CDR1 and CDR2: SGHDN, FVKESK. V was shortened by 4 bases and J by 3 bases, with 12 bases between the two germline ends. The CDR3 has 14 amino acids. The CDR3 spells CASSPMIGYTEAFF. The CDR3 region has the DNA TGTGCCAGCAGCCCTATGATTGGGTACACTGAAGCTTTCTTT.

This clonotype was detected many times. The chain is built from TRBV5-1 and TRBJ1-1; D might be TRBD1 (5 bases). Trimming pared 4 bases from V and 1 base from J, leaving 11 bases between. The germline V gene encodes CDR1 SGHRS and CDR2 YFSETQ. This CDR3 has 14 residues. As DNA, the CDR3 is TGCGCCAGCAGCCTACGGGGGGGGAACACTGAAGCTTTCTTT. Translating gives CASSLRGGNTEAFF.

Notes on this clonotype: This may arise from a read error, as a much more abundant clone is one base away. The CDR3 does not close with the conserved phenylalanine or tryptophan, likely indicating a read error. V gene TRBV3-1 combines with J gene TRBJ2-6, with D unresolved. V was clipped by 4 bases and J by 0 bases, with 7 bases between them. CDR1 and CDR2 from the germline V gene are LGHDT and YNNKEL (reference sequence). The CDR3 spans 15 residues. The CDR3 DNA reads as TGTGCCAGCAGCCCCGATTTCTCTGGGGCCAACGTCCTGACTTTA. Amino acid sequence: CASSPDFSGANVLTL.